Given below is one T cell receptor (beta chain) in context. The antigen remains unidentified. PCR was performed using 60 Vbeta and 13 Jbeta primers. The method was immunoSEQ multiplex PCR; TCRdb's version includes in-frame clones alone and lacks a portion of them. This table holds roughly 80,000 clones, around three quarters found once. This specimen belongs to a study of cytomegalovirus exposure and HLA in healthy donors. General study findings and limits: Later analysis demonstrated an association between a missense DCLRE1C variant and TCR beta V- and J-gene trimming. It was approximately 170 TCR beta chains that were listed as cytomegalovirus-associated.

This CDR3 is built from 14 residues. Germline values: CDR1 SGHDT, CDR2 YYEEEE. The V end was cut by 4 bases, the J end by 4 bases, with 14 bases between. This clonotype originated in a male donor in good health and CMV-seropositive. V gene TRBV5-6 combines with J gene TRBJ1-2, with D possibly matching TRBD1 (6 bases). Source material: PBMCs. CDR3 nucleotide sequence: TGTGCCAGCAGCCCAGACAGGAATTTCTATGGCTACACCTTC. It is translated as CASSPDRNFYGYTF.